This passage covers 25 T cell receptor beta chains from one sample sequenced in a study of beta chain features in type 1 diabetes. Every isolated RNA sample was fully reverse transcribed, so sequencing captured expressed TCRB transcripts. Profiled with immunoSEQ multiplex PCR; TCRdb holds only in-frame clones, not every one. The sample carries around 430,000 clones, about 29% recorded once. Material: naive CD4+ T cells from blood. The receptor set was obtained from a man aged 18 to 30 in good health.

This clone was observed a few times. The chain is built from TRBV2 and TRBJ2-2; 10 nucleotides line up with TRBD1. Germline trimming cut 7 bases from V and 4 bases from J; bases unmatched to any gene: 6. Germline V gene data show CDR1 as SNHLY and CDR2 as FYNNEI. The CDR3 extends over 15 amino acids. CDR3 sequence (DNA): TGTGCCAGCACCCGACAGGGGGCGAGCACCGGGGAGCTGTTTTTT. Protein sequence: CASTRQGASTGELFF.

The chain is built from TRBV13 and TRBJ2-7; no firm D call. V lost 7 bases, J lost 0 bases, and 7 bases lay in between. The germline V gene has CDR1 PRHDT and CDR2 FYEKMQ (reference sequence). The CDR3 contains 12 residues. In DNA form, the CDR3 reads TGTGCCAGCACCCTGAGCTCCTACGAGCAGTACTTC. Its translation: CASTLSSYEQYF.

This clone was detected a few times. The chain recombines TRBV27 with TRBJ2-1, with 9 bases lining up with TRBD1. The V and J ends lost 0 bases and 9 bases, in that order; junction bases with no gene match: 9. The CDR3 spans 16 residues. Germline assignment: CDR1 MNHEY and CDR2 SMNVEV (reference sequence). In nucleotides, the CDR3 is TGTGCCAGCAGTTTATCGTTTGGGACAGGGAGTGGTGAGCAGTTCTTC. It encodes CASSLSFGTGSGEQFF.

This CDR3 reads CAIRDSDTGELFF. The CDR3 bases are TGTGCCATCAGGGATTCGGACACCGGGGAGCTGTTTTTT. V usage is TRBV10-3 and J usage is TRBJ2-2; D not resolved. V was pared by 6 bases and J by 3 bases, with 8 bases between. The V gene's germline CDR1 is ENHRY and CDR2 SYGVKD. The CDR3 totals 13 residues.

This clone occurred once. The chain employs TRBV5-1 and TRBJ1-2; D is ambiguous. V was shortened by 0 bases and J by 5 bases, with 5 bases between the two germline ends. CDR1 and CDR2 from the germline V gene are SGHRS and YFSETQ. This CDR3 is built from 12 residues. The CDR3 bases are TGCGCCAGCAGCTTGGCAGAGTATGGCTACACCTTC. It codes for CASSLAEYGYTF.

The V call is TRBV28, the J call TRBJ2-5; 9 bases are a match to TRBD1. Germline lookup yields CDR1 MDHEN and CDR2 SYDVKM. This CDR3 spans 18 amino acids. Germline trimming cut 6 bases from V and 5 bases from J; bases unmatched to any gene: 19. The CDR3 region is CASREPGQGSIRKETQYF. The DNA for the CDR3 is TGTGCCAGCAGAGAACCGGGACAGGGATCTATCCGGAAGGAGACCCAGTACTTC.

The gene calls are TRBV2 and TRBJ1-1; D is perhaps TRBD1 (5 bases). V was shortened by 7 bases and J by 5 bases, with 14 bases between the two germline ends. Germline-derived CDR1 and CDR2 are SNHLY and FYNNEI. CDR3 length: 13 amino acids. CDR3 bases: TGTGCCAGCACCCTTTCGGGGGAAACTGAAGCTTTCTTT. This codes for CASTLSGETEAFF.

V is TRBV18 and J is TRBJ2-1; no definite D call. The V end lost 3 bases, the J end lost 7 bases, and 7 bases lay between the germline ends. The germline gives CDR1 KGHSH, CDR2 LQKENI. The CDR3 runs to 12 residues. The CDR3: CASSPETNEQFF. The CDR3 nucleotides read TGTGCCAGCTCACCCGAGACTAATGAGCAGTTCTTC. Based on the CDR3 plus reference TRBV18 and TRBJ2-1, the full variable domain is NAGVMQNPRHLVRRRGQEARLRCSPMKGHSHVYWYRQLPEEGLKFMVYLQKENIIDESGMPKERFSAEFPKEGPSILRIQQVVRGDSAAYFCASSPETNEQFFGPGTRLTVL.

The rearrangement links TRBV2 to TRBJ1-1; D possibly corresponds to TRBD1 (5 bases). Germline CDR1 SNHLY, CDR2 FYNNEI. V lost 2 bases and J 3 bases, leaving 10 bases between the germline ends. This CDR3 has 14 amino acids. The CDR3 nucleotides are TGTGCCAGCAGTGAAAGGGCCAGGGACACTGAAGCTTTCTTT. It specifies CASSERARDTEAFF.

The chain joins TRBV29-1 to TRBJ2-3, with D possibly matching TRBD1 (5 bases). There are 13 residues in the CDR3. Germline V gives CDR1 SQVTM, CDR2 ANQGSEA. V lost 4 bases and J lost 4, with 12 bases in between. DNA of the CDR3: TGCAGCGTTGGGCCCCAGGGCCCAGATACGCAGTATTTT. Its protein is CSVGPQGPDTQYF.

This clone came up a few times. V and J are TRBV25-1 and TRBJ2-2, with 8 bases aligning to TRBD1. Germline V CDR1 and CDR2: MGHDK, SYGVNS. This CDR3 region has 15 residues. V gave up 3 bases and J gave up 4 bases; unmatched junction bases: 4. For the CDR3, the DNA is TGTGCCAGCAGTGACCCGGACAGGGTCACCGGGGAGCTGTTTTTT. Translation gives CASSDPDRVTGELFF.

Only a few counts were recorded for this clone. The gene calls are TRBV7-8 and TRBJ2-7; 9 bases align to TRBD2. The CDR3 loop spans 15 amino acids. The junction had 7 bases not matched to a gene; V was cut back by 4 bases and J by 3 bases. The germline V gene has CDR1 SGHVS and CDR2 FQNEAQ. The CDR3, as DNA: TGTGCCAGCAGCTATAGCGGGAGTGGGGTCTACGAGCAGTACTTC. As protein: CASSYSGSGVYEQYF.

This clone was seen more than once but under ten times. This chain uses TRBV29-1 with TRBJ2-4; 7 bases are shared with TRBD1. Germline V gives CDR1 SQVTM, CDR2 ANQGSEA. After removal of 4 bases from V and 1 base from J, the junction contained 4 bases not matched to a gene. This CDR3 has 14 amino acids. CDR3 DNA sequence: TGCAGCGTTGTTGACAGGGACGCCAAAAACATTCAGTACTTC. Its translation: CSVVDRDAKNIQYF. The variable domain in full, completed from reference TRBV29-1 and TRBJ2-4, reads SAVISQKPSRDICQRGTSLTIQCQVDSQVTMMFWYRQQPGQSLTLIATANQGSEATYESGFVIDKFPISRPNLTFSTLTVSNMSPEDSSIYLCSVVDRDAKNIQYFGAGTRLSVL.

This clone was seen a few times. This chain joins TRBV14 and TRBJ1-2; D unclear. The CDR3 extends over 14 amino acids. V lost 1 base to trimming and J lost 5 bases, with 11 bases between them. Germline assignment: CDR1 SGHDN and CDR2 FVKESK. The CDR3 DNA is TGTGCCAGCAGCCAAGCCAGAACTGGGTATGGCTACACCTTC. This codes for CASSQARTGYGYTF.

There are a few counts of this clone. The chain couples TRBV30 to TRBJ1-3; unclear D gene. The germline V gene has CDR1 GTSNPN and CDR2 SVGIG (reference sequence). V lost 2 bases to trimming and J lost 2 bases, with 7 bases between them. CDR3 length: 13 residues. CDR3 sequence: CAWSFWAGNTIYF. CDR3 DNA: TGTGCCTGGAGTTTCTGGGCTGGAAACACCATATATTTT.

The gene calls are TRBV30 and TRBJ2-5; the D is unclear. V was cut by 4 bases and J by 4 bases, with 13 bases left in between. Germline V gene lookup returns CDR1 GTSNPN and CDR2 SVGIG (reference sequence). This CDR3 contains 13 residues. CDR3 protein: CAWTRRMVETQYF. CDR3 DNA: TGTGCCTGGACCCGGCGGATGGTAGAGACCCAGTACTTC.

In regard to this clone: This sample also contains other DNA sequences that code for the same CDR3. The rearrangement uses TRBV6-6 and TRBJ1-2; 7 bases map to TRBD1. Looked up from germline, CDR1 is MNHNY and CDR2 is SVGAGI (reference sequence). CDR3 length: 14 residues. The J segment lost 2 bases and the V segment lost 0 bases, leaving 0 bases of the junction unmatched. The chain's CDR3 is CASSYSTGNYGYTF. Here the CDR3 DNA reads TGTGCCAGCAGTTACTCGACAGGGAACTATGGCTACACCTTC.

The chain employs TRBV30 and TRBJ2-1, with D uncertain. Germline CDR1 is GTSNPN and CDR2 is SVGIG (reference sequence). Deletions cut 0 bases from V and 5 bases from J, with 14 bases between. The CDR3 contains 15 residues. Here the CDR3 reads CAWSVLSTPHNEQFF. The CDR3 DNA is TGTGCCTGGAGTGTACTCTCTACACCGCACAATGAGCAGTTCTTC. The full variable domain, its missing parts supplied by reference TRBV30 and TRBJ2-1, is SQTIHQWPATLVQPVGSPLSLECTVEGTSNPNLYWYRQAAGRGLQLLFYSVGIGQISSEVPQNLSASRPQDRQFILSSKKLLLSDSGFYLCAWSVLSTPHNEQFFGPGTRLTVL.

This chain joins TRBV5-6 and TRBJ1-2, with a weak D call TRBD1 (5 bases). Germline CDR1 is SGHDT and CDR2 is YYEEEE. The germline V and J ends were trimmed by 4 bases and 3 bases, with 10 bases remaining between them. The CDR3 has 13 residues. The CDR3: CASSVGEDYGYTF. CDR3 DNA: TGTGCCAGCAGCGTAGGGGAGGACTATGGCTACACCTTC.

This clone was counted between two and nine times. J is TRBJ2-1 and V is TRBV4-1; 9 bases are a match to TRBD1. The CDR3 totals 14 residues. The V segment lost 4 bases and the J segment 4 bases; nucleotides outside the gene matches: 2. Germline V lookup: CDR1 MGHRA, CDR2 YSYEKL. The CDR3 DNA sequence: TGCGCCAGCAGCCGAGGACAGGGGTACAATGAGCAGTTCTTC. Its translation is CASSRGQGYNEQFF.

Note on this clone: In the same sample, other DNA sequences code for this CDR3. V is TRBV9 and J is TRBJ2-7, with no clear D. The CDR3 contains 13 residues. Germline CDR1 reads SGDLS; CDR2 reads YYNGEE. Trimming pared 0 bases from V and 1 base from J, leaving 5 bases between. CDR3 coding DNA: TGTGCCAGCAGCGTAGCTGGGTCCTACGAGCAGTACTTC. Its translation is CASSVAGSYEQYF. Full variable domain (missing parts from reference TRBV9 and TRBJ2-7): DSGVTQTPKHLITATGQRVTLRCSPRSGDLSVYWYQQSLDQGLQFLIQYYNGEERAKGNILERFSAQQFPDLHSELNLSSLELGDSALYFCASSVAGSYEQYFGPGTRLTVT.

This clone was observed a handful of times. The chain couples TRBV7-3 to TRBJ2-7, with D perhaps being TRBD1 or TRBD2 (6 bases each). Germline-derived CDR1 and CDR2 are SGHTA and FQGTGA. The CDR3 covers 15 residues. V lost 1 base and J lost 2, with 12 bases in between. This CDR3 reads CASSLRGGTPYEQYF. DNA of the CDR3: TGTGCCAGCAGCTTAAGAGGGGGGACGCCCTACGAGCAGTACTTC.

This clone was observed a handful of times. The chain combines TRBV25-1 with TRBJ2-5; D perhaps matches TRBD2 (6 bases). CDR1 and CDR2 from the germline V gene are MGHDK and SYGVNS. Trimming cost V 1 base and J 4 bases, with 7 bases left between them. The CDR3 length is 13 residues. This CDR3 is CASSELGGETQYF. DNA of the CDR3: TGTGCCAGCAGTGAATTGGGAGGAGAGACCCAGTACTTC.

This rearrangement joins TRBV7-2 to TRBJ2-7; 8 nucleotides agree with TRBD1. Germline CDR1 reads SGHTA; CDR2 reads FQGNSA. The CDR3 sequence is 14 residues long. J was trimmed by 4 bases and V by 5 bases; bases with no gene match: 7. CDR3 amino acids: CASSAGGRLYEQYF. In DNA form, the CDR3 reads TGTGCCAGCAGCGCAGGGGGCCGGTTGTACGAGCAGTACTTC.

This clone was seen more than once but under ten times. CDR3 amino acids: CAISESGQGAFEQYF. DNA of the CDR3: TGTGCCATCAGTGAGTCGGGACAGGGGGCTTTCGAGCAGTACTTC. The rearrangement joins TRBV10-3 to TRBJ2-7; the match to TRBD1 covers 12 bases. The CDR3 has 15 residues. V shed 0 bases and J 6 bases; nucleotides not matched to a gene: 3. CDR1 is ENHRY, CDR2 SYGVKD, per germline.